The rows below give T cell receptor beta chains drawn from one sample of a study of post-analysis software for immune sequencing data. TCRdb analysed the PCR reads with MiXCR anew, one entry per CDR3 protein. The sample contains 750,000 to 950,000 distinct CDR3 sequences, about 57% of which appear only once. Material: blood. All receptors come from a girl aged 5 to 17 with multiple sclerosis. The conserved cysteine and the conserved F or W are not part of the CDR3 here.

J,V,CDR3
TRBJ1-2,TRBV20-1,SVGTGFDYGYT
TRBJ2-5,TRBV3-1,ASSPRQMQETQY
TRBJ2-7,TRBV10-3,AISESGSSRAYEQY
TRBJ2-7,TRBV12-3/TRBV12-4,ASSWADRAYEQY
-,TRBV5-1,ASRRLQGQETQY
TRBJ2-5,TRBV2,ASPQDRAGETQY
TRBJ2-3,TRBV25-1,ASSDSVGPTDTQY
-,TRBV11-2,ASSLGQGAGNIQY
TRBJ2-1,TRBV29-1,SVEDHFSYNEQF
TRBJ2-5,TRBV29-1,SVDSTPGTQY
TRBJ2-7,TRBV5-1,ASQRDSYEQY
TRBJ1-4,TRBV2,ASRPTDRKLF
TRBJ1-4,TRBV7-9,ASSPGTNEKLF
TRBJ2-5,TRBV7-9,ASSSGQGRMSQETQY
TRBJ2-1,TRBV5-1,ASSLARQGNEQF
TRBJ2-7,TRBV6-5,ASSYSGYYEQY
TRBJ1-5,TRBV6-5,ASSPSPTEDQPQH
TRBJ1-2,TRBV12-3/TRBV12-4,ASSPQNDRGGYT
TRBJ2-2,TRBV20-1,SAQGRGNTGELF
TRBJ2-7,TRBV5-1,ASSWPGDSYEQY
TRBJ1-5,TRBV12-3/TRBV12-4,ASSYDRDAGVSNQPQH
TRBJ2-7,TRBV5-5,ASSFSGALSYEQY
TRBJ2-3,TRBV20-1,RGLEPSTDTQY
TRBJ1-1,TRBV20-1,RAREGAEAF
TRBJ1-2,TRBV9,ASSPSGGRGNYGYT
TRBJ2-7,TRBV15,ATSRDGSSYEQY
TRBJ2-5,TRBV7-9,ASSLRQEQETQY
TRBJ1-2,TRBV6-6,ASNPVANYGYT
TRBJ2-5,TRBV28,ASSPPGGAEETQY
TRBJ1-2,TRBV10-3,AIRGTSYGNYGYT
TRBJ2-7,TRBV5-1,ASSLDERLPYEQY
TRBJ2-3,TRBV9,ASGVGAFISTDTQY
TRBJ1-2,TRBV3-1,ASSQGNRGRSNYGYT
TRBJ2-7,TRBV10-3,AISRDRSIYEQY
TRBJ2-5,TRBV5-1,ASKSIQETQY
TRBJ2-3,TRBV29-1,SVDEDRSITDTQY
TRBJ2-1,TRBV10-3,AIREGRGNEQF
TRBJ2-2,TRBV12-3/TRBV12-4,ASSHRDKGGELF